These 24 T cell receptor beta chains originate from one sample sequenced in a study of blood T cell repertoires in COVID-19. Here immunoSEQ multiplex PCR was the method, and the copy in TCRdb shows in-frame clones only, minus some. Of under 150,000 clones detected, roughly 84% appear once; the ten largest clones hold 4.5% to 5.5%. The specimen sequenced was PBMCs or T cells enriched from blood (not recorded which). Source of these receptors: a middle-aged man with acute COVID-19.

Comment on this clone: The sample holds other DNA sequences that translate to the same CDR3. The chain couples TRBV7-9 to TRBJ1-2; D gene ambiguous. The CDR3 covers 12 residues. Trimming removed 5 bases at V and 4 bases at J, with 8 bases between. From germline, CDR1 is SEHNR and CDR2 FQNEAQ (reference sequence). CDR3 protein: CASSPDSYGYTF. CDR3 DNA sequence: TGTGCCAGCAGCCCTGACTCCTATGGCTACACCTTC.

This chain links TRBV10-3 with TRBJ2-7; TRBD1 matches 10 bases. The ends lost 8 bases at V and 0 bases at J; junction bases unmatched: 10. Germline CDR1 ENHRY, CDR2 SYGVKD. The CDR3 runs 16 residues. Written as DNA, the CDR3 is TGTGCCATCGGCCAACCGGGACAGGGGAGCTCCTACGAGCAGTACTTC. Its translation: CAIGQPGQGSSYEQYF.

The J gene is TRBJ2-2, the V gene TRBV19, with TRBD1 as a possible D gene (5 bases). The CDR3 totals 17 residues. V was trimmed by 5 bases and J by 3 bases, leaving 19 bases between them. Germline lookup yields CDR1 LNHDA and CDR2 SQIVND (reference sequence). The CDR3 bases are TGTGCCAGTAGTCCTCTAGGAAGGGGCGCGGACACCGGGGAGCTGTTTTTT. As protein: CASSPLGRGADTGELFF.

The table lists this clone with a count of one. The chain uses TRBV28 and TRBJ1-2; perhaps TRBD1 as D (5 bases). The germline CDR1 and CDR2 sequences are MDHEN and SYDVKM. The CDR3 extends over 14 amino acids. Trimming took 5 bases from V and 7 from J, leaving 17 bases between them. CDR3 coding DNA: TGTGCCAGCAGTAAACTTCAGGGATTTTCTGGCTACACCTTC. The encoded protein is CASSKLQGFSGYTF.

The CDR3 bases are TGTGCCAGCAATTTAGGACCCGCTCTCGGGGGATCGGGCGGCTACACCTTC. Amino acids: CASNLGPALGGSGGYTF. This rearrangement joins TRBV9 to TRBJ1-2; weak D call: TRBD1 (5 bases). The V gene lost 6 bases and the J gene lost 8 bases, with 29 bases spanning the gap. Germline lookup yields CDR1 SGDLS and CDR2 YYNGEE. This CDR3 contains 17 residues.

The chain uses TRBV7-2 and TRBJ2-7; no firm D call. The V gene lost 1 base and the J gene lost 2 bases, with 12 bases spanning the gap. CDR1 SGHTA and CDR2 FQGNSA come from the germline V gene. CDR3 length: 15 amino acids. The CDR3 spells CASSLGRLTTYEQYF. DNA for the CDR3: TGTGCCAGCAGCTTAGGTCGTCTGACAACCTACGAGCAGTACTTC.

Regarding this clone: An end of the junction differs from the germline gene, which may be a read error. The rearrangement uses TRBV7-2 and TRBJ2-1, with 8 bases matching TRBD1. The CDR3 totals 12 residues. Germline V gene sequence: CDR1 SGHTA, CDR2 FQGNSA. CDR3 sequence reads: CASSSRTGPSVF. The CDR3 DNA follows: TGTGCCAGCAGCTCCCGGACAGGGCCGTCGGTCTTC.

CDR3 amino acids: CASSTGGAKNIQYF. The CDR3 DNA follows: TGTGCCAGCAGTACAGGGGGAGCCAAAAACATTCAGTACTTC. This sequence joins TRBV6-5 and TRBJ2-4; 8 positions agree with TRBD1. The CDR3 is 14 residues long. The germline CDR1 and CDR2 sequences are MNHEY and SVGAGI. J was trimmed by 0 bases and V by 5 bases; bases with no gene match: 0.

The chain employs TRBV7-2 and TRBJ1-2, with D possibly being TRBD1 (6 bases). This CDR3 has 14 amino acids. Germline CDR1 reads SGHTA; CDR2 reads FQGNSA. V lost 3 bases and J lost 4, with 12 bases in between. The CDR3 DNA reads TGTGCCAGCAGCTTCGGCCCGGACAGCTATGGCTACACCTTC. It specifies CASSFGPDSYGYTF.

The gene calls are TRBV30 and TRBJ1-6; D gene ambiguous. CDR3 length: 12 residues. The V end was cut by 5 bases, the J end by 7 bases, with 9 bases between. Germline V lookup: CDR1 GTSNPN, CDR2 SVGIG (reference sequence). The CDR3 loop is CAWDMVNSPLHF. CDR3 sequence (DNA): TGTGCCTGGGACATGGTCAATTCACCCCTCCACTTT.

The V gene is TRBV5-1, the J gene TRBJ1-4, with 8 bases aligning to TRBD1. In germline, CDR1 is SGHRS, CDR2 YFSETQ. V shed 6 bases, J shed 7 bases, and the junction held 8 bases outside the gene matches. The CDR3 extends over 14 amino acids. CDR3 region: CASKSTGAFEKLFF. CDR3 DNA: TGCGCCAGCAAATCGACAGGGGCGTTTGAAAAACTGTTTTTT. Supplemented by reference TRBV5-1 and TRBJ1-4, the full variable domain reads KAGVTQTPRYLIKTRGQQVTLSCSPISGHRSVSWYQQTPGQGLQFLFEYFSETQRNKGNFPGRFSGRQFSNSRSEMNVSTLELGDSALYLCASKSTGAFEKLFFGSGTQLSVL.

The genes are TRBV4-3 and TRBJ1-2; no clear D gene. Per germline, CDR1 LGHNA and CDR2 YSLEER. This CDR3 is 15 amino acids long. Between the trimmed V and J ends, which lost 3 bases and 8 bases, there was a span of 19 bases. The CDR3 region is CASSHRYPQVLGYTF. The CDR3 DNA is TGCGCCAGCAGCCACCGCTACCCCCAGGTGCTCGGCTACACCTTC.

The chain is built from TRBV6-4 and TRBJ2-7; 8 positions agree with TRBD2. The CDR3 covers 17 residues. V was clipped by 0 bases and J by 6 bases; unmatched bases: 13. Germline V gives CDR1 MRHNA, CDR2 SNTAGT. CDR3 in amino acids: CASSDSIPGGPAGEQYF. In DNA form, the CDR3 reads TGTGCCAGCAGTGACTCGATTCCGGGAGGGCCCGCGGGCGAGCAGTACTTC.

This chain uses TRBV5-6 with TRBJ1-1; 9 bases align to TRBD1. Germline CDR1 SGHDT, CDR2 YYEEEE. Trimming at V came to 4 bases and at J to 11 bases, leaving 6 bases not matched to a gene. This CDR3 has 12 residues. The CDR3 reads CASSRGQGYAFF. CDR3 coding DNA: TGTGCCAGCAGCCGAGGACAGGGGTACGCTTTCTTT.

The CDR3 DNA follows: TGTGCCAGCAGCTCCTCCCCGGACACTGCCTATGGCTACACCTTC. This encodes CASSSSPDTAYGYTF. This chain connects TRBV2 to TRBJ1-2, with a tentative D call TRBD1 (5 bases). V lost 6 bases, J lost 4 bases, and 18 bases lay in between. From germline, CDR1 is SNHLY and CDR2 FYNNEI. CDR3 length: 15 amino acids.

With respect to this clone: A read error may produce the germline difference seen at one junction end. The genes are TRBV11-3 and TRBJ1-1; 10 bases map to TRBD1. In germline, CDR1 is SGHNT, CDR2 YENEEA. This CDR3 has 14 amino acids. CDR3 loop: CASSTGQGNSEAFF. CDR3 DNA sequence: TGTGCCAGCAGCACGGGACAGGGGAACTCTGAAGCTTTCTTT.

Only a few counts were recorded for this clone. The V gene is TRBV4-3, the J gene TRBJ2-3; 16 bases are shared with TRBD2. Germline V gives CDR1 LGHNA, CDR2 YSLEER. With 3 bases clipped from V and 5 bases from J, the junction kept 8 bases outside the gene matches. The CDR3 sequence is 18 residues long. The CDR3 coding sequence is TGCGCCAGCAGCCAGAAAGAAGGGACTAGCGGGAGGGTAGATACGCAGTATTTT. This sequence encodes CASSQKEGTSGRVDTQYF.

The chain couples TRBV6-5 to TRBJ1-5; D call uncertain. The V gene lost 4 bases and the J gene lost 5 bases, with 3 bases spanning the gap. The CDR3 is made up of 11 amino acids. Looked up from germline, CDR1 is MNHEY and CDR2 is SVGAGI. DNA for the CDR3: TGTGCCAGCAGTTCTTATCAGCCCCAGCATTTT. As protein: CASSSYQPQHF.

CDR3 nucleotide sequence: TGTGCCAGTAGTATAGCCGGGTTTAATCGCAATCAGCCCCAGCATTTT. This codes for CASSIAGFNRNQPQHF. This chain links TRBV19 with TRBJ1-5; D not resolved. Per the germline V gene, CDR1 is LNHDA and CDR2 is SQIVND (reference sequence). This CDR3 has 16 amino acids. Between the trimmed V and J ends, which lost 1 base and 2 bases, there was a span of 12 bases.

This chain connects TRBV3-1 (or the pseudogene TRBV3-2) to TRBJ1-1, with TRBD1 matching 7 bases. Germline loops: CDR1 LGHDT, CDR2 YNNKEL (reference sequence). V lost 1 base to trimming and J lost 5 bases; unmatched junction nucleotides: 7. The CDR3 is made up of 15 amino acids. The CDR3 loop reads CASSQGDRGRTEAFF. In nucleotides, the CDR3 is TGTGCCAGCAGCCAAGGTGATAGGGGGCGGACTGAAGCTTTCTTT.

This clone was seen a few times. This chain links TRBV28 with TRBJ1-5; D gene unclear. CDR3 length: 12 amino acids. Trimming took off 4 bases at V and 6 bases at J, with 7 bases between the two ends. Germline V lookup: CDR1 MDHEN, CDR2 SYDVKM. CDR3 in DNA: TGTGCCAGCAGTTCACAGAGTCAGCCCCAGCATTTT. Translated: CASSSQSQPQHF.

This chain uses TRBV3-1 (or the pseudogene TRBV3-2) with TRBJ1-2; TRBD1 is a possible D gene (5 bases). This CDR3 spans 16 amino acids. Trimming left V 4 bases short and J 5 bases short, with 20 bases between. CDR1 is LGHDT, CDR2 YNNKEL, per germline (reference sequence). Here the CDR3 DNA reads TGTGCCAGCAGCCTCGCGTCGGGGGGATCTAGGTATGGCTACACCTTC. It yields the protein CASSLASGGSRYGYTF.

This rearrangement joins TRBV28 to TRBJ1-5; maybe TRBD1 (5 bases). Germline V lookup: CDR1 MDHEN, CDR2 SYDVKM. Trimming removed 4 bases from V and 2 bases from J, with 12 bases in between. The CDR3 covers 15 residues. The CDR3 DNA reads as TGTGCCAGCAGTTCCATCGACAGTCGCAATCAGCCCCAGCATTTT. This translates into CASSSIDSRNQPQHF. Based on the CDR3 plus reference TRBV28 and TRBJ1-5, the full variable domain is DVKVTQSSRYLVKRTGEKVFLECVQDMDHENMFWYRQDPGLGLRLIYFSYDVKMKEKGDIPEGYSVSREKKERFSLILESASTNQTSMYLCASSSIDSRNQPQHFGDGTRLSIL.

The rearrangement joins TRBV29-1 to TRBJ2-7; D is unresolved. The V and J ends lost 5 bases and 2 bases respectively, with 10 bases between them. The CDR3 totals 12 residues. Per germline, CDR1 SQVTM and CDR2 ANQGSEA. This CDR3 is CSVFGGAYEQYF. CDR3 DNA: TGCAGCGTTTTTGGCGGTGCCTACGAGCAGTACTTC.